The 29 T cell receptor beta chains listed next were all sequenced from one sample in a study of Ad26.COV2.S vaccination and SARS-CoV-2 variants. Assay: immunoSEQ multiplex PCR; the TCRdb copy retains only in-frame clones and omits some. The repertoire holds 440,000 or so clones, with about nine tenths as singletons. Sample treatment: roughly 18 received Ad26.COV2.S at low or high dose, single or two shots; roughly 5 received placebo; per-sample allocation not given. Day 63 following the first vaccine or placebo injection was when the samples were taken. The sample in question was peripheral blood, obtained in a trial of Ad26.COV2.S vaccine versus placebo. These receptors all stem from a person between 18 and 60 years old who received the Ad26.COV2.S COVID-19 vaccine or a placebo.

The V and J genes are TRBV30 and TRBJ1-4; the match to TRBD1 covers 8 bases. The trim removed 5 bases at V and 8 bases at J, leaving 7 bases unmatched. CDR1 is GTSNPN and CDR2 is SVGIG in the germline V gene (reference sequence). The CDR3 extends over 13 amino acids. CDR3 in amino acids: CAWLTQGEEKLFF. CDR3 in DNA: TGTGCCTGGCTTACACAGGGGGAGGAAAAACTGTTTTTT. The whole variable domain, filled in from reference TRBV30 and TRBJ1-4, reads SQTIHQWPATLVQPVGSPLSLECTVEGTSNPNLYWYRQAAGRGLQLLFYSVGIGQISSEVPQNLSASRPQDRQFILSSKKLLLSDSGFYLCAWLTQGEEKLFFGSGTQLSVL.

V gene TRBV12-3 or TRBV12-4 combines with J gene TRBJ2-2, with D possibly TRBD1 on 5 matching bases. The CDR3 contains 13 residues. The V gene lost 6 bases and the J gene lost 6 bases, with 11 bases spanning the gap. This CDR3 reads CASSPGMAGELFF. CDR3 coding DNA: TGTGCCAGCAGCCCAGGGATGGCCGGGGAGCTGTTTTTT.

The V and J genes are TRBV15 and TRBJ2-1, with TRBD1 identical over 7 bases. The CDR3 is made up of 12 amino acids. V lost 9 bases and J lost 9; bases outside the gene matches: 8. Germline V lookup: CDR1 LNHNV, CDR2 YYDKDF (reference sequence). CDR3 bases: TGTGCCACTTTAGACAGGGCGGCTGAGCAGTTCTTC. This encodes CATLDRAAEQFF.

The chain uses TRBV28 and TRBJ2-3, with TRBD2 identical over 8 bases. V lost 7 bases to trimming and J lost 7 bases; unmatched junction nucleotides: 13. The V gene's germline CDR1 is MDHEN and CDR2 SYDVKM. CDR3 length equals 15 residues. The CDR3 spells CASKPGGAVVNTQYF. Here the CDR3 DNA reads TGTGCCAGCAAACCGGGGGGGGCGGTAGTAAATACGCAGTATTTT.

V is TRBV27 and J is TRBJ2-7, with 8 bases matching TRBD1. CDR1 MNHEY and CDR2 SMNVEV come from the germline V gene (reference sequence). This CDR3 has 14 amino acids. Trimming removed 5 bases from V and 4 bases from J; junction bases left unmatched: 7. The CDR3 sequence is CASSKQGVGYEQYF. The CDR3, as DNA: TGTGCCAGCAGTAAACAGGGGGTCGGGTACGAGCAGTACTTC.

The chain links TRBV29-1 to TRBJ2-1, with 7 nucleotides matching TRBD1. This CDR3 comprises 12 residues. V lost 7 bases and J lost 8; bases outside the gene matches: 8. CDR1 and CDR2 (germline): SQVTM, ANQGSEA. CDR3 in DNA: TGCAGCGGACTTACAGGGGTTGATGAGCAGTTCTTC. It translates to CSGLTGVDEQFF.

The rearrangement links TRBV13 to TRBJ2-5; D is unresolved. CDR1 and CDR2 from the germline V gene are PRHDT and FYEKMQ (reference sequence). With 1 base removed from V and 4 bases from J, the gap between germline ends came to 10 bases. This CDR3 has 14 amino acids. CDR3 nucleotide sequence: TGTGCCAGCAGCTTAGAGGGTCCGCGAGAGACCCAGTACTTC. As protein: CASSLEGPRETQYF.

This chain uses TRBV6-5 with TRBJ2-7; D is possibly TRBD2 (6 bases). The germline V and J ends were trimmed by 6 bases and 1 base, with 16 bases remaining between them. The CDR3 spans 15 residues. The germline V gene has CDR1 MNHEY and CDR2 SVGAGI. CDR3 in DNA: TGTGCCAGCAGCCTGGGACTTCTGAAGTCCTACGAGCAGTACTTC. Translation: CASSLGLLKSYEQYF.

The chain combines TRBV20-1 with TRBJ2-7; D is possibly TRBD1 (6 bases). Trimming took off 3 bases at V and 2 bases at J, with 17 bases between the two ends. The CDR3 runs to 15 residues. CDR1 DFQATT and CDR2 SNEGSKA come from the germline V gene (reference sequence). CDR3 DNA: TGCAGTGCTAGTTTGGGGGCAAGCAACGCCTACGAGCAGTACTTC. Encoded protein: CSASLGASNAYEQYF.

The chain couples TRBV2 to TRBJ2-3; the D gene is possibly TRBD1 (5 bases). Trimming took 4 bases from V and 6 from J, leaving 11 bases between them. Germline CDR1 and CDR2: SNHLY and FYNNEI. The CDR3 loop spans 13 amino acids. The CDR3 bases are TGTGCCAGCAGTGCGTGGGGCCCCGATACGCAGTATTTT. It yields the protein CASSAWGPDTQYF.

The genes are TRBV27 and TRBJ2-7, with 8 bases fitting TRBD1. Unmatched junction bases numbered 5, after V lost 5 bases and J lost 2 bases. This CDR3 region has 14 residues. CDR1 is MNHEY and CDR2 is SMNVEV in the germline V gene (reference sequence). Here the CDR3 DNA reads TGTGCCAGCAGTCACCCGGGACAGGCCTACGAGCAGTACTTC. Translating it yields CASSHPGQAYEQYF.

J is TRBJ1-2 and V is TRBV28; possibly TRBD1 for D (5 bases). CDR1 is MDHEN, CDR2 SYDVKM, per germline. Trimming shortened V by 4 bases and J by 7 bases, and 25 bases separated the two germline ends. The CDR3 has 17 residues. This chain's CDR3 is CASSSSTDESSGIGYTF. The CDR3, as DNA: TGTGCCAGCAGTTCCTCAACCGACGAGTCGTCAGGGATTGGCTACACCTTC.

The CDR3 bases are TGTGCCAGCAGTGAAGCCCCATCGGACAGGGGGAGCTACGAGCAGTACTTC. Amino acid sequence: CASSEAPSDRGSYEQYF. The genes are TRBV6-1 and TRBJ2-7, with 10 bases lining up with TRBD1. J lost 3 bases, V lost 0 bases, and 8 bases had no gene match. This CDR3 contains 17 residues. The germline gives CDR1 MNHNS, CDR2 SASEGT.

Comment on this clone: Germline and junction disagree at one end, which may indicate a read error. The chain carries TRBV7-9 and TRBJ1-4; TRBD1 matches at 9 bases. This CDR3 contains 15 residues. Germline V lookup: CDR1 SEHNR, CDR2 FQNEAQ (reference sequence). Written as DNA, the CDR3 is TGTGCCAGCAGCGTAGCCGGGACAGGGAGGGAAAAACTGTTTTTT. Translated, it gives CASSVAGTGREKLFF.

The gene calls are TRBV4-3 and TRBJ2-3, with D possibly being TRBD2 (6 bases). The CDR3 has 15 residues. The germline V gene has CDR1 LGHNA and CDR2 YSLEER. Trimming removed 0 bases at V and 0 bases at J, with 7 bases between. CDR3 loop: CASSQEGTSTDTQYF. CDR3 nucleotides: TGCGCCAGCAGCCAAGAGGGGACTAGCACAGATACGCAGTATTTT.

The rearrangement uses TRBV4-3 and TRBJ2-1, with TRBD1 matching over 9 bases. CDR1 is LGHNA, CDR2 YSLEER, per germline. The CDR3 covers 15 residues. Germline trimming cut 1 base from V and 8 bases from J; bases unmatched to any gene: 6. The CDR3 spells CASSQGGTGLYEQFF. The CDR3 DNA sequence: TGCGCCAGCAGCCAAGGTGGGACAGGGCTCTATGAGCAGTTCTTC.

This clone has a single count. V gene TRBV10-1 combines with J gene TRBJ2-2; D may be TRBD2 (6 bases). The CDR3 length is 16 residues. From germline, CDR1 is WNHNN and CDR2 SYGVQD (reference sequence). Trimming cost V 1 base and J 2 bases, with 11 bases left between them. The CDR3 DNA reads as TGCGCCAGCAGTGAGTGGGGGGAGCCCAACACCGGGGAGCTGTTTTTT. Protein sequence: CASSEWGEPNTGELFF.

This rearrangement joins TRBV7-9 to TRBJ1-2, with D unclear. CDR3 length equals 13 residues. V shed 6 bases and J shed 0 bases, with 8 bases lying between them. Germline CDR1 and CDR2: SEHNR and FQNEAQ (reference sequence). Written as DNA, the CDR3 is TGTGCCAGCAGAACTGGGCCTAACTATGGCTACACCTTC. Translation gives CASRTGPNYGYTF.

V usage is TRBV6-5 and J usage is TRBJ1-2, with a possible D match to TRBD1 (6 bases). Per the germline V gene, CDR1 is MNHEY and CDR2 is SVGAGI. This CDR3 is built from 14 residues. Trimming removed 0 bases at V and 8 bases at J, with 13 bases between. The CDR3 nucleotides are TGTGCCAGCAGTTACTCTCACAGGGCATGGGGCTACACCTTC. The encoded protein is CASSYSHRAWGYTF.

The table lists this clone with a count of one. The gene calls are TRBV7-2 and TRBJ2-3; D may be TRBD1 (6 bases). The CDR3 has 15 residues. V gave up 0 bases and J gave up 3 bases, with 10 bases separating them. The germline V gene has CDR1 SGHTA and CDR2 FQGNSA. CDR3 nucleotide sequence: TGTGCCAGCAGCTTAGCTGGACAGAAAACAGATACGCAGTATTTT. It translates to CASSLAGQKTDTQYF.

A single count supports this clone. The V call is TRBV15, the J call TRBJ2-5; weak D call: TRBD2 (6 bases). Germline CDR1 LNHNV, CDR2 YYDKDF (reference sequence). The CDR3 runs to 15 residues. Trimming shortened V by 0 bases and J by 4 bases, and 12 bases separated the two germline ends. CDR3 bases: TGTGCCACCAGCAGAGATAGGGCTAGCGCAGAGACCCAGTACTTC. This gives the protein CATSRDRASAETQYF.

The genes are TRBV7-9 and TRBJ2-3; D is unresolved. V lost 3 bases and J 8 bases, leaving 15 bases between the germline ends. CDR1 is SEHNR, CDR2 FQNEAQ, per germline (reference sequence). The CDR3 length is 14 residues. CDR3 amino acids: CASSFPPLLGTQYF. CDR3 coding DNA: TGTGCCAGCAGCTTTCCACCCCTCTTAGGTACGCAGTATTTT.

The chain is built from TRBV7-9 and TRBJ2-5, with 13 bases aligning to TRBD2. Losses at the gene ends were 5 bases for V and 5 bases for J; bases not matched to a gene: 5. The CDR3 runs 15 residues. CDR1 is SEHNR, CDR2 FQNEAQ, per germline (reference sequence). CDR3 DNA sequence: TGTGCCAGCAGCCGGACTAGCGGGGGCTCCGAGACCCAGTACTTC. Its translation: CASSRTSGGSETQYF.

This rearrangement joins TRBV7-9 to TRBJ1-4; D is unresolved. The CDR3 is made up of 14 amino acids. Germline CDR1 is SEHNR and CDR2 is FQNEAQ (reference sequence). V lost 0 bases, J lost 5 bases, and 7 bases lay in between. DNA for the CDR3: TGTGCCAGCAGCTTAGCGGCAGGAAATGAAAAACTGTTTTTT. Encoded protein: CASSLAAGNEKLFF. Drawing the rest from reference TRBV7-9 and TRBJ1-4, the complete variable domain is DTGVSQNPRHKITKRGQNVTFRCDPISEHNRLYWYRQTLGQGPEFLTYFQNEAQLEKSRLLSDRFSAERPKGSFSTLEIQRTEQGDSAMYLCASSLAAGNEKLFFGSGTQLSVL.

The rearrangement joins TRBV27 to TRBJ2-7, with 14 nucleotides matching TRBD2. Germline CDR1 MNHEY, CDR2 SMNVEV (reference sequence). Unmatched junction bases numbered 2, after V lost 4 bases and J lost 3 bases. CDR3 size: 15 residues. The DNA for the CDR3 is TGTGCCAGCAGTTCCGGGACTAGCGGGAGCTACGAGCAGTACTTC. Translation: CASSSGTSGSYEQYF.

The V call is TRBV7-9, the J call TRBJ2-7, with 8 bases fitting TRBD2. Trimming removed 1 base from V and 4 bases from J; junction bases left unmatched: 6. CDR1 is SEHNR and CDR2 is FQNEAQ in the germline V gene (reference sequence). The CDR3 sequence is 15 residues long. Here the CDR3 DNA reads TGTGCCAGCAGCTTAGTTTCGGGGGGGCAATACGAGCAGTACTTC. Residues: CASSLVSGGQYEQYF.

V gene TRBV6-5 combines with J gene TRBJ2-1, with D hard to call. Germline lookup yields CDR1 MNHEY and CDR2 SVGAGI. The CDR3 sequence is 14 residues long. Trimming left V 6 bases short and J 3 bases short, with 12 bases between. The CDR3 is CASSSTPGYNEQFF. The CDR3 nucleotides are TGTGCCAGCAGCTCCACACCCGGCTACAATGAGCAGTTCTTC.

A remark on this clone: The same CDR3 also results from other DNA sequences found in this sample. The rearrangement uses TRBV7-6 and TRBJ2-3; D assignment may be TRBD1 or TRBD2 (5 bases each). The CDR3 is 14 residues long. Germline V gives CDR1 SGHVS, CDR2 FNYEAQ. V lost 0 bases and J 1 base, leaving 5 bases between the germline ends. CDR3 loop: CASSLAGGTDTQYF. CDR3 DNA: TGTGCCAGCAGCTTAGCGGGGGGCACAGATACGCAGTATTTT.

The rearrangement joins TRBV6-2 or TRBV6-3 to TRBJ2-1; D is perhaps TRBD2 (6 bases). Trimming took 2 bases from V and 2 from J, leaving 13 bases between them. Germline CDR1 is MNHEY and CDR2 is SVGEGT. The CDR3 covers 16 residues. The CDR3 reads CASSYVGGDPYNEQFF. CDR3 nucleotides: TGTGCCAGCAGTTACGTCGGCGGGGACCCCTACAATGAGCAGTTCTTC.